A single sample gave rise to the 20 T cell receptor beta chains below, sequenced in a study of blood T cells in healthy people across ages (dated by TCRdb to about 2015). Library preparation used 5' RACE. These reads were obtained on an Illumina HiSeq 2500. A second PCR of 7 to 11 cycles was performed with a sample-barcoded 5' primer and a J-beta primer mix. Using fastp at Q25 and MiXCR, TCRdb reprocessed the public reads and kept productive beta chains. For every CDR3 protein sequence, its rows merge into one entry that carries the most common genes and DNA. Within this sample are some 850,000 distinct CDR3 sequences, with roughly 26% of them counted one time only. The ten most abundant clones make up less than 3.5% of the sample. These data are also associated with another study on T cells of mothers and their children.

Sequencing was performed on blood. These receptors originate from a boy between 10 and 17 years old in good health.

J is TRBJ2-3 and V is TRBV5-1; 13 bases fit TRBD2. This CDR3 region has 17 residues. Germline V gene data show CDR1 as SGHRS and CDR2 as YFSETQ. V lost 2 bases to trimming and J lost 0 bases; unmatched junction nucleotides: 3. The chain's CDR3 is CASSFGTSGKSTDTQYF. CDR3 bases: TGCGCCAGCAGCTTTGGGACTAGCGGGAAAAGCACAGATACGCAGTATTTT. Looking up the rest from reference TRBV5-1 and TRBJ2-3 gives the full variable domain: KAGVTQTPRYLIKTRGQQVTLSCSPISGHRSVSWYQQTPGQGLQFLFEYFSETQRNKGNFPGRFSGRQFSNSRSEMNVSTLELGDSALYLCASSFGTSGKSTDTQYFGPGTRLTVL.

This chain connects TRBV4-1 to TRBJ2-1, with D unclear. The end of the DNA aligns better with TRBJ2-5, so the J call may be wrong. This CDR3 has 15 amino acids. The V gene's germline CDR1 is MGHRA and CDR2 YSYEKL. The CDR3 is CASSQPHTGEETQYF. The CDR3 DNA follows: TGCGCCAGCAGCCAACCCCACACCGGAGAGGAGACCCAGTACTTC.

The chain combines TRBV29-1 with TRBJ2-5; 13 nucleotides agree with TRBD2. Near its end, the DNA agrees better with TRBJ2-1, so the J call may be wrong. Germline assignment: CDR1 SQVTM and CDR2 ANQGSEA. This CDR3 spans 17 amino acids. Here the CDR3 DNA reads TGCAGCGTTGTTGGACTAGCGGGGGTGGCCGAGGTTGATGAGCAGTTCTTC. Its protein is CSVVGLAGVAEVDEQFF.

The chain is built from TRBV20-1 and TRBJ1-2; D call uncertain. Trimming stripped 5 bases from V and 5 bases from J, with 9 bases between. The CDR3 covers 11 residues. Germline V lookup: CDR1 DFQATT, CDR2 SNEGSKA (reference sequence). In nucleotides, the CDR3 is TGCAGTGCTTTCAGGACTTATGGCTACACCTTC. Translated: CSAFRTYGYTF.

This clonotype was picked up a small number of times. The chain uses TRBV12-3 or TRBV12-4 and TRBJ1-2; no firm D call. V shed 3 bases and J shed 6 bases, with 8 bases lying between them. The CDR3 is 12 amino acids. CDR3 bases: TGTGCCAGCAGTTTCCGGGTAAATGGCTACACCTTC. It specifies CASSFRVNGYTF.

This clonotype was seen a few times. The chain uses TRBV12-3 or TRBV12-4 and TRBJ2-1, with 8 bases fitting TRBD1. Trimming removed 2 bases from V and 8 bases from J; junction bases left unmatched: 8. The CDR3 runs to 15 residues. CDR3 bases: TGTGCCAGCAGTTTAAAGGACAGGGTCGAGGATGAGCAGTTCTTC. It encodes CASSLKDRVEDEQFF.

This clonotype was detected only a few times. The chain combines TRBV4-1 with TRBJ2-1; D gene unclear. Germline V gene sequence: CDR1 MGHRA, CDR2 YSYEKL. The CDR3 totals 11 residues. The V and J ends lost 0 bases and 8 bases respectively, with 2 bases between them. Written as DNA, the CDR3 is TGCGCCAGCAGCCAAGAGTATGAGCAGTTCTTC. Its protein product is CASSQEYEQFF.

This clonotype was counted only a few times. The V gene is TRBV7-9, the J gene TRBJ2-2, with TRBD2 identical over 10 bases. V lost 5 bases, J lost 2 bases, and 5 bases stayed unmatched. Per the germline V gene, CDR1 is SEHNR and CDR2 is FQNEAQ (reference sequence). This CDR3 spans 16 amino acids. The CDR3 spells CASSPGLASNTGELFF. The CDR3 DNA reads as TGTGCCAGCAGCCCGGGACTAGCGAGTAACACCGGGGAGCTGTTTTTT.

This chain joins TRBV20-1 and TRBJ2-4, with 7 positions matching TRBD1. V lost 3 bases and J lost 5; bases outside the gene matches: 4. This CDR3 has 13 residues. CDR1 is DFQATT, CDR2 SNEGSKA, per germline (reference sequence). This CDR3 reads CSARTGLENIQYF. CDR3 DNA: TGCAGTGCTAGGACAGGGTTGGAAAACATTCAGTACTTC.

The genes are TRBV6-1 and TRBJ1-2; 8 bases map to TRBD1. This CDR3 is 13 amino acids long. Per the germline V gene, CDR1 is MNHNS and CDR2 is SASEGT. Losses at the gene ends were 7 bases for V and 7 bases for J; bases not matched to a gene: 8. The CDR3 reads CASNSDRARGYTF. For the CDR3, the DNA is TGTGCCAGCAATTCGGACAGGGCCCGTGGCTACACCTTC.

This clonotype was detected only a few times. The V call is TRBV29-1, the J call TRBJ2-3, with 9 bases fitting TRBD2. V was pared by 3 bases and J by 4 bases, with 11 bases of the junction left unmatched. CDR3 length: 16 amino acids. Germline assignment: CDR1 SQVTM and CDR2 ANQGSEA. DNA for the CDR3: TGCAGCGTTGAGGCAAAGGGCGGGGGGGCGTCAGATACGCAGTATTTT. As protein: CSVEAKGGGASDTQYF.

The J gene is TRBJ2-5, the V gene TRBV5-1; 8 nucleotides align to TRBD1. Germline V gene sequence: CDR1 SGHRS, CDR2 YFSETQ. CDR3 size: 14 residues. Losses at the gene ends were 6 bases for V and 2 bases for J; bases not matched to a gene: 6. As DNA, the CDR3 is TGCGCCAGCAACCCCGGACAGGGTCAAGAGACCCAGTACTTC. Translated, it gives CASNPGQGQETQYF.

In its sample, this clonotype was seen a few times. The chain couples TRBV7-3 to TRBJ1-1; weak D call: TRBD1 (5 bases). The CDR3 runs 14 residues. V lost 5 bases, J lost 4 bases, and 14 bases lay in between. Germline loops: CDR1 SGHTA, CDR2 FQGTGA. Written as DNA, the CDR3 is TGTGCCAGCAGCCTAGGGGCGGGGACCACTGAAGCTTTCTTT. It encodes CASSLGAGTTEAFF.

This chain joins TRBV11-2 and TRBJ2-5; TRBD1 is a possible D gene (6 bases). The CDR3 consists of 16 residues. Trimming pared 1 base from V and 1 base from J, leaving 13 bases between. In germline, CDR1 is SGHAT, CDR2 FQNNGV. The CDR3 sequence: CASSLVVRGPQETQYF. CDR3 nucleotides: TGTGCCAGCAGCTTAGTAGTCAGGGGCCCCCAAGAGACCCAGTACTTC.

This clonotype was detected a few times. The chain uses TRBV2 and TRBJ2-5; possibly TRBD2 for D (6 bases). The CDR3 runs to 13 residues. The V gene's germline CDR1 is SNHLY and CDR2 FYNNEI. Between the trimmed V and J ends, which lost 6 bases and 2 bases, there was a span of 10 bases. The CDR3 is CASRFGGQETQYF. CDR3 nucleotide sequence: TGTGCCAGCAGATTCGGAGGGCAAGAGACCCAGTACTTC.

The chain couples TRBV28 to TRBJ2-5, with D unresolved. CDR1 and CDR2 from the germline V gene are MDHEN and SYDVKM. V was trimmed by 5 bases and J by 0 bases, leaving 16 bases between them. This CDR3 region has 16 residues. The CDR3 spells CASSPLLTVYQETQYF. CDR3 nucleotide sequence: TGTGCCAGCAGTCCCCTCCTGACGGTGTACCAAGAGACCCAGTACTTC.

The chain has TRBV23-1 and TRBJ2-5; D gene unclear. TRBV23-1 qualifies as an ORF whose function is uncertain. V gave up 5 bases and J gave up 1 base, with 17 bases separating them. The CDR3 extends over 16 amino acids. The chain's CDR3 is CASSTLQNFRQETQYF. CDR3 sequence (DNA): TGCGCCAGCAGTACCCTACAAAATTTTCGCCAAGAGACCCAGTACTTC.

This clonotype was recorded a few times. V is TRBV7-3 and J is TRBJ2-2; TRBD1 is a possible D gene (5 bases). The V gene lost 4 bases and the J gene lost 6 bases, with 18 bases spanning the gap. This CDR3 comprises 16 residues. In germline, CDR1 is SGHTA, CDR2 FQGTGA. In DNA, the CDR3 is TGTGCCAGCAGCTCACACCGGGCAGGGTTTGCCGGGGAGCTGTTTTTT. It codes for CASSSHRAGFAGELFF.

This rearrangement joins TRBV12-3 or TRBV12-4 to TRBJ1-1, with D possibly matching TRBD1 (5 bases). With 4 bases removed from V and 3 bases from J, the gap between germline ends came to 15 bases. The CDR3 totals 15 residues. Written as DNA, the CDR3 is TGTGCCAGCAGTTCGATTGAGGGGCGCGACACTGAAGCTTTCTTT. It translates to CASSSIEGRDTEAFF.

This clonotype occurred a few times. The V call is TRBV29-1, the J call TRBJ2-6; TRBD1 might be the D (6 bases). The CDR3 has 13 residues. In germline, CDR1 is SQVTM, CDR2 ANQGSEA. V lost 1 base and J lost 12, with 13 bases in between. The DNA of the CDR3 is TGCAGCGTTGAAGCGAGGGGGACCGGCGTCCTGACTTTC. Encoded protein: CSVEARGTGVLTF. Full variable domain (remainder filled in from reference TRBV29-1 and TRBJ2-6): SAVISQKPSRDICQRGTSLTIQCQVDSQVTMMFWYRQQPGQSLTLIATANQGSEATYESGFVIDKFPISRPNLTFSTLTVSNMSPEDSSIYLCSVEARGTGVLTFGAGSRLTVL.